This note documents a single T cell receptor beta chain sequence. Its antigen is unknown. The assay was immunoSEQ multiplex PCR, and TCRdb's table has in-frame clones only and misses some. In the table there are several thousand clones, 75% to 85% of which are singletons. The data are from a study of T cell repertoires in ileal Crohn's disease. Overall study results and limits: Mucosal expansions were suggested to be mainly CD8 T cells.

Germline CDR1 reads SGHTA; CDR2 reads FQGNSA. Losses at the gene ends were 2 bases for V and 4 bases for J; bases not matched to a gene: 3. The CDR3 consists of 14 residues. Sequenced sample: ileal tissue. The rearrangement uses TRBV7-2 and TRBJ2-5; TRBD2 aligns across 8 bases. The TCR originated in an adult with Crohn's disease. The CDR3 spells CASSLSGGRETQYF. The CDR3 region has the DNA TGTGCCAGCAGCTTAAGCGGGGGAAGAGAGACCCAGTACTTC.